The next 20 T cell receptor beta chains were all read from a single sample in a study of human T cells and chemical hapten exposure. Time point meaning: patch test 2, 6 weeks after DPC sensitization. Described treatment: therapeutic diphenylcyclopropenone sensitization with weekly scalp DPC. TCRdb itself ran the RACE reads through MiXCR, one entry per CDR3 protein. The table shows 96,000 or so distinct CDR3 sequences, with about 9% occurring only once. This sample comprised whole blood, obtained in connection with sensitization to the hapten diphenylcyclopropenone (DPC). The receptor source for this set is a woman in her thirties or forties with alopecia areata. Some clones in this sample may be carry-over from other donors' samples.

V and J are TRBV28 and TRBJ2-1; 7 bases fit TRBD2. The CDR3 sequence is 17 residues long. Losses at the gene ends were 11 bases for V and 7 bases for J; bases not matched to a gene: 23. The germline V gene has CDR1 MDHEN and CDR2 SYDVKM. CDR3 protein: CAWPSPGLPSFRNEQFF. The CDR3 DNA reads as TGTGCCTGGCCCTCCCCGGGACTACCCTCATTTAGGAATGAGCAGTTCTTC.

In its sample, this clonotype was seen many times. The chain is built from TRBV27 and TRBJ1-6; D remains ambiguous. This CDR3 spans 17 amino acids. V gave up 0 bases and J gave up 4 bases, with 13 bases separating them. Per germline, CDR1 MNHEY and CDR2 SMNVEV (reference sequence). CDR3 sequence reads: CASSLSVGNLYNSPLHF. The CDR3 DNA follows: TGTGCCAGCAGTTTATCGGTTGGGAACCTATATAATTCACCCCTCCACTTT.

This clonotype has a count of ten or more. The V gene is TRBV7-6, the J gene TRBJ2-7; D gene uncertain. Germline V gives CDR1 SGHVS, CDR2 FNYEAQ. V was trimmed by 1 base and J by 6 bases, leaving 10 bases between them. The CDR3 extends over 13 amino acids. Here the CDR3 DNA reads TGTGCCAGCAGCTTAGGTGGTTCGGCCGAGCAGTACTTC. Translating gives CASSLGGSAEQYF.

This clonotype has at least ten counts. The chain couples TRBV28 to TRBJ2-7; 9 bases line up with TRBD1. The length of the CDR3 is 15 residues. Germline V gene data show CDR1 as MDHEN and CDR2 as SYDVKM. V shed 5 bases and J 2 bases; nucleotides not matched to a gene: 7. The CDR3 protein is CASSLPGQGPYEQYF. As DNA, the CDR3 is TGTGCCAGCAGTCTTCCGGGACAGGGACCCTACGAGCAGTACTTC.

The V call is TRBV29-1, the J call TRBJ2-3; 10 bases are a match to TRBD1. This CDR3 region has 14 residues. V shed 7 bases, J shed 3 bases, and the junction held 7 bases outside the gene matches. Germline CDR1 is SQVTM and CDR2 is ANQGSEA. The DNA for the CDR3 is TGCAGCGGGGGGACAGGGGAAGAGACAGATACGCAGTATTTT. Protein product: CSGGTGEETDTQYF.

CDR3 in amino acids: CASSASVSEGHEQYF. The DNA for the CDR3 is TGTGCCAGCAGCGCCTCGGTCTCCGAGGGCCACGAGCAGTACTTC. The chain joins TRBV12-3 or TRBV12-4 to TRBJ2-7; possible D gene TRBD2, 5 bases. V lost 6 bases to trimming and J lost 5 bases, with 20 bases between them. This CDR3 has 15 amino acids.

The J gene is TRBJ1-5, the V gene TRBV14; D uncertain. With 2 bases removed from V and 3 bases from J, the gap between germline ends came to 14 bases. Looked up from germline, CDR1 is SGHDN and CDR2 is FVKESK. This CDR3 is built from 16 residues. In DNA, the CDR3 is TGTGCCAGCAGCCAAAACCACCCCACAGTCAATCAGCCCCAGCATTTT. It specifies CASSQNHPTVNQPQHF.

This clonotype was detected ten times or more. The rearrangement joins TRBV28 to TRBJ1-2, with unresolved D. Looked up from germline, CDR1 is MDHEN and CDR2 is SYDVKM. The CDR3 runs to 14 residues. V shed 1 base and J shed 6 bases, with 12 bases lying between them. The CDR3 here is CASSLSFPRNGYTF. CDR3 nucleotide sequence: TGTGCCAGCAGTTTATCGTTCCCCAGGAATGGCTACACCTTC.

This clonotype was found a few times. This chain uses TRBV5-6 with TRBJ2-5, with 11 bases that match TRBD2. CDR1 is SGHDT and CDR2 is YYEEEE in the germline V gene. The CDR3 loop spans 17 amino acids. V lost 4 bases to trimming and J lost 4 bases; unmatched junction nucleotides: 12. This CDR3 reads CASSQIAGGPRRETQYF. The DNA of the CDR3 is TGTGCCAGCAGCCAGATAGCGGGAGGGCCTAGGCGAGAGACCCAGTACTTC.

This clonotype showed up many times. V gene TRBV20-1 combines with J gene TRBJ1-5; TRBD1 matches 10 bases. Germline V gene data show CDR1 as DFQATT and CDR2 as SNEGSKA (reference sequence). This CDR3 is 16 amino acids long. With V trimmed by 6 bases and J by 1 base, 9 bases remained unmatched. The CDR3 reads CSAMIPGQGSNQPQHF. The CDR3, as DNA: TGCAGTGCAATGATACCGGGACAGGGGAGCAATCAGCCCCAGCATTTT.

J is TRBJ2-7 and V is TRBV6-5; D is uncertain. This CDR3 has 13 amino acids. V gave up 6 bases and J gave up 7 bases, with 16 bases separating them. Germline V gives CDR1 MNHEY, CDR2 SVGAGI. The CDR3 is CASRKLQSVEQYF. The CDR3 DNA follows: TGTGCCAGCAGGAAGTTACAAAGCGTTGAGCAGTACTTC.

The CDR3 DNA reads TGTGCCAGCAGCCGGACGGACGGGGGTTTTGAAAAACTGTTTTTT. This translates into CASSRTDGGFEKLFF. The chain joins TRBV7-9 to TRBJ1-4; maybe TRBD1 (5 bases). Trimming took off 5 bases at V and 7 bases at J, with 17 bases between the two ends. The CDR3 covers 15 residues. Germline lookup yields CDR1 SEHNR and CDR2 FQNEAQ (reference sequence).

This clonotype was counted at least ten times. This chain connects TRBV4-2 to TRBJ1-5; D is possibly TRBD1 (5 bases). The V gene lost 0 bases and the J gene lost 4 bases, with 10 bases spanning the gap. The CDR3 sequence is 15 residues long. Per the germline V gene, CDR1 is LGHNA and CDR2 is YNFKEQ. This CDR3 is CASSQDLGVNQPQHF. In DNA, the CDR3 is TGTGCCAGCAGCCAAGATTTGGGGGTTAATCAGCCCCAGCATTTT.

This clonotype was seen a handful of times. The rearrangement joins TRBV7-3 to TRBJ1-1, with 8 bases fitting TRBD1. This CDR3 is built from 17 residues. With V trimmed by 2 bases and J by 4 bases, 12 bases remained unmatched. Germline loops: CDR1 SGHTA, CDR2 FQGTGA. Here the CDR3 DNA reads TGTGCCAGCAGCTTAGGGTCAGGGGGCCGAGACGGCACTGAAGCTTTCTTT. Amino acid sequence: CASSLGSGGRDGTEAFF.

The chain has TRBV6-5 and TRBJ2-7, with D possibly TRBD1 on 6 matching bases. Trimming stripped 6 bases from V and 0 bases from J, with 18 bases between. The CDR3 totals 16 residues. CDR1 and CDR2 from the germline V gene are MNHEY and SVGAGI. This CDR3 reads CASSYNRDTYSYEQYF. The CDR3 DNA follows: TGTGCCAGCAGCTACAACCGGGACACCTACTCCTACGAGCAGTACTTC.

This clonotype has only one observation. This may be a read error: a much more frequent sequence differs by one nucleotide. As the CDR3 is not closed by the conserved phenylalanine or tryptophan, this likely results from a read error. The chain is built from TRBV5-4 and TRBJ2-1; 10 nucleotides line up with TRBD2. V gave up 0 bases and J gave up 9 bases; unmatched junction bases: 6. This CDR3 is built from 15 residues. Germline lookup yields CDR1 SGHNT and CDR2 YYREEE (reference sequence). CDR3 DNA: TGTGCCAGCAGCTTGGAGTCTAGCGGGAGTGCTGAGCAGTTCTAC. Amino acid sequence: CASSLESSGSAEQFY.

CDR3 region: CASSFDGSGSEQYF. DNA of the CDR3: TGTGCCAGCAGCTTTGATGGTAGCGGGAGCGAGCAGTACTTC. The rearrangement links TRBV7-6 to TRBJ2-7; 9 bases match TRBD2. Germline V gene lookup returns CDR1 SGHVS and CDR2 FNYEAQ. V shed 3 bases, J shed 6 bases, and the junction held 6 bases outside the gene matches. The CDR3 is 14 residues long.

The CDR3 DNA follows: TGTGCCAGCAGTGAAAATCGGGCAGGGGGCGGAGATACGCAGTATTTT. This codes for CASSENRAGGGDTQYF. The rearrangement joins TRBV2 to TRBJ2-3, with 8 bases matching TRBD1. This CDR3 contains 16 residues. Germline CDR1 and CDR2: SNHLY and FYNNEI. After removal of 2 bases from V and 5 bases from J, the junction contained 9 bases not matched to a gene.

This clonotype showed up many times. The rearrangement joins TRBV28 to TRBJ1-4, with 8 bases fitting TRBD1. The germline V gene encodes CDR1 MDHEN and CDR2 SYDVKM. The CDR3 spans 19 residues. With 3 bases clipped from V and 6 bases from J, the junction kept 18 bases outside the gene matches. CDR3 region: CASSLTGTGLRGRYEKLFF. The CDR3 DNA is TGTGCCAGCAGTTTGACTGGGACAGGATTGCGAGGTCGTTATGAAAAACTGTTTTTT.

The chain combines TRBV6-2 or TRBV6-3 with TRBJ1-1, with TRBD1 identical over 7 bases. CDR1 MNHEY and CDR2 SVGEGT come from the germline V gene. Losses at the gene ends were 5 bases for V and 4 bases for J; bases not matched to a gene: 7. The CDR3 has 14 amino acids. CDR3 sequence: CASSTNRGGTEAFF. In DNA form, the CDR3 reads TGTGCCAGCAGTACAAACAGGGGAGGCACTGAAGCTTTCTTT.